This T cell receptor beta chain is from a study of blood T cells in healthy people across ages. Primed by a sample-barcoded 5' primer and a J-beta primer mix, a second PCR proceeded for 7 to 11 cycles. One entry per CDR3 protein, called by TCRdb with MiXCR from the 5' RACE reads. The sample shows 350,000 to 450,000 distinct CDR3 sequences, 50% to 60% of them seen only once. The sample consisted of blood. The clonotype originates from a man between 60 and 70 years old in good health.

The CDR3 DNA reads TGTGCCAGCAGAAGGGAAGGCGGGGAGCTGTTTTTT. It is translated as CASRREGGELFF. The gene calls are TRBV6-5 and TRBJ2-2; D ambiguous. The CDR3 consists of 12 residues. Germline loops: CDR1 MNHEY, CDR2 SVGAGI. The V end was cut by 6 bases, the J end by 7 bases, with 9 bases between.